Listed here are 20 T cell receptor beta chains from one sample, sequenced in a study of blood T cell repertoires in COVID-19. The protocol was immunoSEQ multiplex PCR, while the TCRdb copy is restricted to in-frame clones and leaves out a portion. The profile shows a few hundred thousand clones, 75% to 90% of them singletons. Input material: PBMCs or T cells enriched from blood (not recorded which). The source of these receptors is a woman aged 50 to 60 who had recovered from COVID-19.

This clone came up once. V and J are TRBV7-3 and TRBJ2-5, with a possible D match to TRBD2 (6 bases). V was shortened by 3 bases and J by 0 bases, with 11 bases between the two germline ends. Germline CDR1 reads SGHTA; CDR2 reads FQGTGA. The CDR3 is made up of 15 amino acids. CDR3 nucleotides: TGTGCCAGCAGCTTGGTGGGGGGAAACCAAGAGACCCAGTACTTC. This translates into CASSLVGGNQETQYF.

This sequence joins TRBV9 and TRBJ2-7; D might be TRBD1 (6 bases). Trimming shortened V by 0 bases and J by 7 bases, and 20 bases separated the two germline ends. This CDR3 has 16 amino acids. Germline CDR1 and CDR2: SGDLS and YYNGEE. CDR3: CASSVGATGYLMEQYF. In nucleotides, the CDR3 is TGTGCCAGCAGCGTAGGAGCGACAGGATATTTAATGGAGCAGTACTTC.

This clone occurred a few times. J is TRBJ2-1 and V is TRBV12-5, with 12 bases matching TRBD2. The CDR3 is made up of 15 amino acids. The germline V gene encodes CDR1 LGHNT and CDR2 FRNRAP. V lost 6 bases and J lost 5; bases outside the gene matches: 5. The CDR3 region is CASGASGGGNNEQFF. Written as DNA, the CDR3 is TGTGCTAGTGGCGCTAGCGGGGGGGGGAACAATGAGCAGTTCTTC. The full variable domain, with the rest looked up from reference TRBV12-5 and TRBJ2-1, is DARVTQTPRHKVTEMGQEVTMRCQPILGHNTVFWYRQTMMQGLELLAYFRNRAPLDDSGMPKDRFSAEMPDATLATLKIQPSEPRDSAVYFCASGASGGGNNEQFFGPGTRLTVL.

The chain couples TRBV19 to TRBJ1-5; D is unclear. The V and J ends lost 6 bases and 0 bases respectively, with 3 bases between them. The V gene's germline CDR1 is LNHDA and CDR2 SQIVND (reference sequence). The CDR3 has 12 amino acids. The CDR3 nucleotides are TGTGCCAGTAGCGGTAGCAATCAGCCCCAGCATTTT. Translating it yields CASSGSNQPQHF.

V and J are TRBV3-1 (or the pseudogene TRBV3-2) and TRBJ1-3; 8 bases match TRBD1. Per the germline V gene, CDR1 is LGHDT and CDR2 is YNNKEL (reference sequence). The junction had 13 bases not matched to a gene; V was cut back by 0 bases and J by 0 bases. The CDR3 is 20 amino acids. The CDR3 nucleotides are TGTGCCAGCAGCCAAGATCTTCTGACAGGGGCCAAACCCTCTGGAAACACCATATATTTT. Translation gives CASSQDLLTGAKPSGNTIYF.

J is TRBJ2-1 and V is TRBV19; 10 bases map to TRBD2. The trim removed 7 bases at V and 5 bases at J, leaving 2 bases unmatched. Germline assignment: CDR1 LNHDA and CDR2 SQIVND (reference sequence). CDR3 length: 13 residues. DNA of the CDR3: TGTGCCAGTAAGACTAGCGGGCACAATGAGCAGTTCTTC. Protein product: CASKTSGHNEQFF. Full variable domain (missing parts from reference TRBV19 and TRBJ2-1): DGGITQSPKYLFRKEGQNVTLSCEQNLNHDAMYWYRQDPGQGLRLIYYSQIVNDFQKGDIAEGYSVSREKKESFPLTVTSAQKNPTAFYLCASKTSGHNEQFFGPGTRLTVL.

The rearrangement uses TRBV19 and TRBJ2-1, with 8 bases fitting TRBD2. This CDR3 spans 17 amino acids. Germline V CDR1 and CDR2: LNHDA, SQIVND (reference sequence). After removal of 3 bases from V and 0 bases from J, the junction contained 7 bases not matched to a gene. DNA for the CDR3: TGTGCCAGTAGTATGTACGGGAGGGAGAGCTCCTACAATGAGCAGTTCTTC. Amino acids: CASSMYGRESSYNEQFF.

In this sample, this clone turned up once. The V call is TRBV28, the J call TRBJ2-7, with a weak D call TRBD2 (6 bases). CDR3 length: 15 residues. Germline CDR1 MDHEN, CDR2 SYDVKM. The V gene lost 4 bases and the J gene lost 2 bases, with 15 bases spanning the gap. In nucleotides, the CDR3 is TGTGCCAGCAGTTGGGTAAGCGGGTGGGCCTACGAGCAGTACTTC. Translation gives CASSWVSGWAYEQYF.

This clone was counted only a few times. The V gene is TRBV7-2, the J gene TRBJ1-2; 12 bases are a match to TRBD1. The CDR3 runs 14 residues. V lost 5 bases to trimming and J lost 3 bases; unmatched junction nucleotides: 1. Per the germline V gene, CDR1 is SGHTA and CDR2 is FQGNSA. In nucleotides, the CDR3 is TGTGCCAGCAGCGGGGACAGGGGGCACTATGGCTACACCTTC. As protein: CASSGDRGHYGYTF.

The V and J genes are TRBV5-1 and TRBJ1-2; 12 bases are shared with TRBD1. This CDR3 region has 18 residues. CDR1 is SGHRS, CDR2 YFSETQ, per germline. The V gene end was trimmed by 4 bases and the J gene end by 0 bases; junction bases not matched to a gene: 10. DNA for the CDR3: TGCGCCAGCAGCCTAACAGGGGACAGGGGGCGGGCTAACTATGGCTACACCTTC. Translating it yields CASSLTGDRGRANYGYTF.

The CDR3 nucleotides are TGCGCCAGCAGCCTATGGGGCTCTGAGAGCTCCTACAATGAGCAGTTCTTC. Translation gives CASSLWGSESSYNEQFF. The rearrangement joins TRBV4-1 to TRBJ2-1; the D gene is possibly TRBD1 (5 bases). V was cut by 4 bases and J by 0 bases, with 16 bases left in between. The CDR3 has 17 residues. Germline V gives CDR1 MGHRA, CDR2 YSYEKL.

The CDR3, as DNA: TGTGCCAGCAGCACCGCCCCGGGACAGGGTGTAACTGGGGCCAACGTCCTGACTTTC. Translation gives CASSTAPGQGVTGANVLTF. The rearrangement links TRBV3-1 (or the pseudogene TRBV3-2) to TRBJ2-6; 9 nucleotides line up with TRBD1. The germline V gene encodes CDR1 LGHDT and CDR2 YNNKEL (reference sequence). The CDR3 spans 19 residues. The J segment lost 2 bases and the V segment lost 5 bases, leaving 13 bases of the junction unmatched.

V gene TRBV5-6 combines with J gene TRBJ1-2; D is unclear. This CDR3 has 12 residues. In germline, CDR1 is SGHDT, CDR2 YYEEEE. The V and J ends lost 1 base and 4 bases respectively, with 5 bases between them. The CDR3 sequence is CASSLTSYGYTF. CDR3 nucleotide sequence: TGTGCCAGCAGCTTGACCAGCTATGGCTACACCTTC.

The chain recombines TRBV27 with TRBJ2-7, with 9 bases that match TRBD2. The CDR3 totals 16 residues. Looked up from germline, CDR1 is MNHEY and CDR2 is SMNVEV (reference sequence). J gave up 0 bases and V 0 bases, and 3 bases lay outside the gene matches. The CDR3 loop is CASSLSAGGSSYEQYF. As DNA, the CDR3 is TGTGCCAGCAGTTTATCGGCGGGAGGGAGCTCCTACGAGCAGTACTTC.

This clone was seen more than once but under ten times. The chain joins TRBV24-1 to TRBJ1-3, with 7 bases identical to TRBD1. Germline CDR1 reads KGHDR; CDR2 reads SFDVKD. The CDR3 has 16 residues. Trimming removed 4 bases from V and 0 bases from J; junction bases left unmatched: 5. The CDR3 region is CATSDWPGGSGNTIYF. The CDR3 coding sequence is TGTGCCACCAGTGACTGGCCAGGGGGCTCTGGAAACACCATATATTTT.

V gene TRBV3-1 (or the pseudogene TRBV3-2) combines with J gene TRBJ1-4, with 8 bases aligning to TRBD1. The CDR3 consists of 14 residues. Trimming at V came to 3 bases and at J to 7 bases, leaving 4 bases not matched to a gene. Germline V gene lookup returns CDR1 LGHDT and CDR2 YNNKEL (reference sequence). CDR3 region: CASSHHRGAEKLFF. The CDR3 bases are TGTGCCAGCAGCCACCACAGGGGGGCTGAAAAACTGTTTTTT.

The chain employs TRBV6-5 and TRBJ2-7; no clear D gene. V was cut by 0 bases and J by 1 base, with 10 bases left in between. Germline V gene lookup returns CDR1 MNHEY and CDR2 SVGAGI. The CDR3 is 15 amino acids. The CDR3 bases are TGTGCCAGCAGTTACTCGATTAGCCCTTCCTACGAGCAGTACTTC. This translates into CASSYSISPSYEQYF.

The chain links TRBV4-3 to TRBJ1-5, with 7 bases fitting TRBD1. J gave up 0 bases and V 6 bases, and 5 bases lay outside the gene matches. The CDR3 is 15 residues long. Germline lookup yields CDR1 LGHNA and CDR2 YSLEER. In nucleotides, the CDR3 is TGCGCCAGCAGGCCCGACAGGGCTAGCAATCAGCCCCAGCATTTT. Translating it yields CASRPDRASNQPQHF.

The chain links TRBV9 to TRBJ1-1; 10 bases are a match to TRBD1. The CDR3 runs to 16 residues. V lost 0 bases and J lost 4; bases outside the gene matches: 6. Germline-derived CDR1 and CDR2 are SGDLS and YYNGEE. The DNA for the CDR3 is TGTGCCAGCAGCGTAGGACAGGGGGCGAGGACCACTGAAGCTTTCTTT. Its translation is CASSVGQGARTTEAFF.

The rearrangement uses TRBV5-6 and TRBJ1-6, with TRBD1 matching 8 bases. V shed 0 bases and J 9 bases; nucleotides not matched to a gene: 2. Germline CDR1 reads SGHDT; CDR2 reads YYEEEE. The CDR3 totals 14 residues. DNA of the CDR3: TGTGCCAGCAGCTTGGGACAGGGGAGTTCACCCCTCCACTTT. Protein: CASSLGQGSSPLHF.